The T cell receptor beta chain described here comes from a study of identical twins. Whole-study results and caveats: Models underpredicted monozygotic twin sharing of out-of-frame TCR alpha.

This clonotype is categorized as medium-sized. Its antigen is not identified. TCRdb reprocessed the 5' RACE reads via MiXCR and lists one record per CDR3 protein. The sample contains 500,000 to 600,000 distinct CDR3 sequences, approximately 22% of which appear only once. This CDR3 spans 12 amino acids. V was pared by 2 bases and J by 2 bases, with 2 bases between. These data are also associated with another study on T cells expressing NK-cell markers.

Source material: CD4+ T cells sorted from blood. The receptor comes from a woman aged 18-29 years in good health. V gene TRBV12-3 or TRBV12-4 combines with J gene TRBJ2-3; no reliable D call. For the CDR3, the DNA is TGTGCCAGCAGTTTAAACACAGATACGCAGTATTTT. Its translation: CASSLNTDTQYF.